The 18 T cell receptor beta chains below were found in one sample sequenced in a study of OX40 agonist ivuxolimab in advanced cancers. Clones were read by immunoSEQ multiplex PCR, and TCRdb kept only the in-frame ones, dropping some. The sample consists of tens of thousands of clones, roughly 81% of them appearing once. The sequences come from CD4+ or CD8+ T cells sorted from blood, collected in a trial of the OX40 agonist ivuxolimab. These receptors were obtained from an adult with an advanced solid tumor such as melanoma, head and neck, liver or kidney cancer.

V and J are TRBV9 and TRBJ2-7, with a tentative D call TRBD2 (6 bases). This CDR3 contains 15 residues. Trimming pared 3 bases from V and 1 base from J, leaving 14 bases between. Germline CDR1 and CDR2: SGDLS and YYNGEE. The CDR3, as DNA: TGTGCCAGCAGCGCGAGCGGGTGGGATTCCTACGAGCAGTACTTC. Residues: CASSASGWDSYEQYF.

The V call is TRBV12-5, the J call TRBJ1-1, with 10 bases aligning to TRBD1. The germline V gene encodes CDR1 LGHNT and CDR2 FRNRAP. This CDR3 contains 14 residues. V lost 7 bases to trimming and J lost 7 bases; unmatched junction nucleotides: 9. DNA of the CDR3: TGTGCTAGTGCCACCGACAGGGGGCAGGGTGAAGCTTTCTTT. Protein: CASATDRGQGEAFF.

This clone has a single count. The gene calls are TRBV18 and TRBJ2-1; perhaps TRBD2 as D (5 bases). Germline V gives CDR1 KGHSH, CDR2 LQKENI. CDR3 length: 15 residues. Trimming cost V 2 bases and J 10 bases, with 18 bases left between them. This chain's CDR3 is CASSPNLARGREQFF. CDR3 coding DNA: TGTGCCAGCTCACCAAACCTAGCCCGGGGTCGAGAGCAGTTCTTC.

The chain combines TRBV18 with TRBJ1-1, with D possibly being TRBD1 (5 bases). V lost 8 bases and J lost 1, with 14 bases in between. Germline-derived CDR1 and CDR2 are KGHSH and LQKENI. This CDR3 spans 14 amino acids. CDR3 region: CASQGGVRNTEAFF. The CDR3 coding sequence is TGTGCCAGCCAGGGCGGGGTTAGGAACACTGAAGCTTTCTTT.

CDR3 sequence: CASSPTGTAVGAFF. For the CDR3, the DNA is TGTGCCAGCTCCCCAACCGGGACGGCTGTCGGGGCTTTCTTT. V and J are TRBV18 and TRBJ1-1, with D possibly being TRBD1 (5 bases). The CDR3 loop spans 14 amino acids. Germline values: CDR1 KGHSH, CDR2 LQKENI. V was shortened by 6 bases and J by 11 bases, with 22 bases between the two germline ends.

V gene TRBV16 combines with J gene TRBJ2-5; 9 bases line up with TRBD2. CDR3 length: 15 residues. V shed 2 bases, J shed 3 bases, and the junction held 4 bases outside the gene matches. Germline CDR1 KGHSY, CDR2 FQNENV. CDR3 sequence: CASSQRVAGEETQYF. CDR3 bases: TGTGCCAGCAGCCAAAGGGTAGCGGGAGAAGAGACCCAGTACTTC.

This clone was found many times. The rearrangement joins TRBV7-9 to TRBJ1-6, with 9 bases that match TRBD1. The trim removed 5 bases at V and 7 bases at J, leaving 3 bases unmatched. The CDR3 length is 14 residues. Germline CDR1 reads SEHNR; CDR2 reads FQNEAQ (reference sequence). For the CDR3, the DNA is TGTGCCAGCAGCCCCACAGGGGGCAATTCACCCCTCCACTTT. Residues: CASSPTGGNSPLHF.

The genes are TRBV9 and TRBJ1-2; D gene uncertain. Germline lookup yields CDR1 SGDLS and CDR2 YYNGEE. The CDR3 spans 15 residues. The V end was cut by 0 bases, the J end by 8 bases, with 17 bases between. DNA of the CDR3: TGTGCCAGCAGCGTAGAAGGTACCACCCCGGCGGGCTACACCTTC. This gives the protein CASSVEGTTPAGYTF.

This clone was detected only a few times. The rearrangement joins TRBV7-9 to TRBJ1-6; TRBD1 might be the D (5 bases). Germline loops: CDR1 SEHNR, CDR2 FQNEAQ (reference sequence). The CDR3 covers 15 residues. V lost 1 base to trimming and J lost 10 bases, with 14 bases between them. CDR3 DNA sequence: TGTGCCAGCAGCTTAGTTACAGGAGTAATGTCACCCCTCCACTTT. Its protein product is CASSLVTGVMSPLHF. The whole variable domain, remainder taken from reference TRBV7-9 and TRBJ1-6, is DTGVSQNPRHKITKRGQNVTFRCDPISEHNRLYWYRQTLGQGPEFLTYFQNEAQLEKSRLLSDRFSAERPKGSFSTLEIQRTEQGDSAMYLCASSLVTGVMSPLHFGNGTRLTVT.

This clone was detected only a few times. V is TRBV9 and J is TRBJ2-3; 8 bases are shared with TRBD1. Germline V gene lookup returns CDR1 SGDLS and CDR2 YYNGEE. The J segment lost 0 bases and the V segment lost 2 bases, leaving 11 bases of the junction unmatched. The CDR3 contains 18 residues. This CDR3 is CASSVGDGTGTSTDTQYF. For the CDR3, the DNA is TGTGCCAGCAGCGTTGGAGATGGGACAGGTACTAGCACAGATACGCAGTATTTT.

This chain joins TRBV5-4 and TRBJ1-2, with D possibly matching TRBD1 (6 bases). Between the trimmed V and J ends, which lost 4 bases and 0 bases, there was a span of 13 bases. CDR1 and CDR2 from the germline V gene are SGHNT and YYREEE (reference sequence). This CDR3 has 15 amino acids. The CDR3 is CASSQDSNPNYGYTF. The CDR3 DNA follows: TGTGCCAGCAGCCAGGACAGTAACCCTAACTATGGCTACACCTTC. The variable domain in full, with the rest retrieved from reference TRBV5-4 and TRBJ1-2, is ETGVTQSPTHLIKTRGQQVTLRCSSQSGHNTVSWYQQALGQGPQFIFQYYREEENGRGNFPPRFSGLQFPNYSSELNVNALELDDSALYLCASSQDSNPNYGYTFGSGTRLTVV.

This clone has only a few counts. V is TRBV9 and J is TRBJ1-4, with D possibly TRBD1 on 5 matching bases. The CDR3 contains 13 residues. Germline CDR1 is SGDLS and CDR2 is YYNGEE. V lost 3 bases to trimming and J lost 4 bases, with 7 bases between them. The CDR3 here is CASSDRINEKLFF. In DNA, the CDR3 is TGTGCCAGCAGCGACAGGATTAATGAAAAACTGTTTTTT. Variable domain in full (rest from reference TRBV9 and TRBJ1-4): DSGVTQTPKHLITATGQRVTLRCSPRSGDLSVYWYQQSLDQGLQFLIQYYNGEERAKGNILERFSAQQFPDLHSELNLSSLELGDSALYFCASSDRINEKLFFGSGTQLSVL.

The chain has TRBV19 and TRBJ1-3, with TRBD1 as a possible D gene (5 bases). Trimming left V 4 bases short and J 0 bases short, with 13 bases between. The length of the CDR3 is 16 residues. Germline CDR1 is LNHDA and CDR2 is SQIVND (reference sequence). This CDR3 is CASSRGTGSSGNTIYF. CDR3 in DNA: TGTGCCAGTAGTAGAGGAACAGGCTCCTCTGGAAACACCATATATTTT.

The CDR3 sequence is CASRGPGSSYEQYF. The CDR3 DNA sequence: TGTGCCAGCAGGGGACCGGGGAGCTCCTACGAGCAGTACTTC. V usage is TRBV2 and J usage is TRBJ2-7, with D tentatively TRBD1 or TRBD2 (5 bases each). V lost 6 bases to trimming and J lost 0 bases, with 12 bases between them. CDR3 size: 14 residues. Germline V gene data show CDR1 as SNHLY and CDR2 as FYNNEI.

DNA of the CDR3: TGTGCCAGCAGCGTAGGGGTATCTGGGGCCAACGTCCTGACTTTC. As protein: CASSVGVSGANVLTF. The chain is built from TRBV9 and TRBJ2-6; the D is unclear. The CDR3 covers 15 residues. Germline-derived CDR1 and CDR2 are SGDLS and YYNGEE. V shed 0 bases and J shed 1 base, with 5 bases lying between them.

The table lists this clone with a few counts. The V gene is TRBV11-1, the J gene TRBJ1-2, with D perhaps matching TRBD1 (6 bases). The CDR3 extends over 14 amino acids. Trimming took 4 bases from V and 9 from J, leaving 18 bases between them. Germline V gene data show CDR1 as SGHAT and CDR2 as FQDESV (reference sequence). This CDR3 reads CASSSPDRRSSYTF. The DNA for the CDR3 is TGTGCCAGCAGCTCGCCCGACAGGCGTAGTAGCTACACCTTC.

V is TRBV5-1 and J is TRBJ2-6, with D tentatively TRBD1 (6 bases). Germline CDR1 reads SGHRS; CDR2 reads YFSETQ. The CDR3 sequence is 16 residues long. V gave up 2 bases and J gave up 1 base, with 10 bases separating them. The CDR3: CASSLNGQSGANVLTF. In DNA, the CDR3 is TGCGCCAGCAGCTTAAACGGACAGTCTGGGGCCAACGTCCTGACTTTC.

The chain uses TRBV7-2 and TRBJ1-2; TRBD1 might be the D (5 bases). CDR1 and CDR2 from the germline V gene are SGHTA and FQGNSA. CDR3 size: 12 residues. V lost 2 bases and J lost 4, with 5 bases in between. In DNA, the CDR3 is TGTGCCAGCAGCTTAACAGGCTATGGCTACACCTTC. It yields the protein CASSLTGYGYTF.